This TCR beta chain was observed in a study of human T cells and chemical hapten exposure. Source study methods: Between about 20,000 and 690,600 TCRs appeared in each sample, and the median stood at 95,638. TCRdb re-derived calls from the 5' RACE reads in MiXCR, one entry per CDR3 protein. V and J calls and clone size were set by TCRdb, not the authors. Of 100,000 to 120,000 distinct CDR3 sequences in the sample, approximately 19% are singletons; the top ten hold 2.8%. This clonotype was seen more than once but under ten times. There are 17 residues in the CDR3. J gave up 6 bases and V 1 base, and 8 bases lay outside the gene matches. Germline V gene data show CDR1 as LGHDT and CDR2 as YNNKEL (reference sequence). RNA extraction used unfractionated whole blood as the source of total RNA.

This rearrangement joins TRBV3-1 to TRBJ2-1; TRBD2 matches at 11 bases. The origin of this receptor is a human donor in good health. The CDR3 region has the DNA TGTGCCAGCAGCCAAGGGTCACTAGCGGGAGTAATCAATGAGCAGTTCTTC. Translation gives CASSQGSLAGVINEQFF.